The rows below give T cell receptor beta chains drawn from one sample of a study of cytomegalovirus exposure and HLA in healthy donors. Produced via immunoSEQ multiplex PCR; TCRdb's table is partial and in-frame only. The table includes about 54,000 clones, more than 65% detected once. Source material: PBMCs. These receptors were obtained from a woman between 18 and 29 years old in good health and CMV-seronegative. Each CDR3 is given with its conserved first and last residue. Fields, in order: clone size, V gene, D gene, J gene, CDR3 DNA, CDR3 protein. A D gene is named only where the DNA matches it firmly. Expanded clones get a size class; other rows say once, few or many, or leave the size out.

NA	TRBV9	NA	TRBJ1-1	TGTGCCAGCAGCGATTCCCACAGGGATACTGAAGCTTTCTTT	CASSDSHRDTEAFF
NA	TRBV7-9	TRBD1	TRBJ2-7	TGTGCCAGCAGTCGGACAGGGAGGACTTACGAGCAGTACTTC	CASSRTGRTYEQYF
NA	TRBV7-3	TRBD1	TRBJ2-7	TGTGCCAGCAGCTCCACCGGGACAGGGCAACACGAGCAGTACTTC	CASSSTGTGQHEQYF
NA	TRBV6-1	NA	TRBJ1-5	TGTGCCAGCGGGGGCCGGGATGGCAATCAGCCCCAGCATTTT	CASGGRDGNQPQHF
NA	TRBV5-4	TRBD1	TRBJ1-1	TGTGCCAGCAGCACGGACAGGGGGAGAACGAACACTGAAGCTTTCTTT	CASSTDRGRTNTEAFF
NA	TRBV6-1	NA	TRBJ1-1	TGTGCCAGCAGTGAATACAGGAACGCTTTCTTT	CASSEYRNAFF
NA	TRBV7-6	TRBD1	TRBJ1-6	TGTGCCAGCAGCTCTACAGGGGCAAATTCACCCCTCCACTTT	CASSSTGANSPLHF
NA	TRBV10-2	TRBD2	TRBJ2-7	TGCGCCAGCAGGTCCGGGACTAGCGTTCCCTACGAGCAGTACTTC	CASRSGTSVPYEQYF
NA	TRBV5-1	NA	TRBJ2-5	TGCGCCAGCAGCGGGGGCCGGGTTGGGCAGTACTTC	CASSGGRVGQYF
NA	TRBV30	TRBD2	TRBJ2-2	TGTGCCTCGCAGGGAGGGCCAGCGGGAGGATCCGAACAAGTGAACACCGGGGAGCTGTTTTTT	CASQGGPAGGSEQVNTGELFF
NA	TRBV30	TRBD2	TRBJ2-4	TGTGCCTGTAGGACTAGCAACAGTCAGTACTTC	CACRTSNSQYF
NA	TRBV5-4	NA	TRBJ1-2	TGTGCCAGCAGCTCAGGGTTACCATCTAACTATGGCTACACCTTC	CASSSGLPSNYGYTF
NA	TRBV7-9	NA	TRBJ2-7	TGTGCCAGCAGCCCCAGGGGGCTAGCGGGAATCTACGAGCAGTACTTC	CASSPRGLAGIYEQYF
NA	TRBV15	TRBD1	TRBJ2-1	TGTGCCACCAGCAGAGTGGTGACAGGGGTGGATGATGAGCAGTTCTTC	CATSRVVTGVDDEQFF
NA	TRBV5-1	NA	TRBJ1-2	TGCGCCACCAGAGACAGCAACTATGGCTACACCTTC	CATRDSNYGYTF
NA	TRBV28	NA	TRBJ1-2	TGTGCCAGCAGGTCATCAGAAAGCTATGGCTACACCTTC	CASRSSESYGYTF
once	TRBV9	NA	TRBJ2-7	TGTGCCAGCAGTTCCGGAGGGTCCTCCTACGAGCAGTACTTC	CASSSGGSSYEQYF
NA	TRBV27	NA	TRBJ2-3	TGTGCCAGCAGTCAACGGGACATGAGGACAGATACGCAGTATTTT	CASSQRDMRTDTQYF
NA	TRBV5-1	TRBD2	TRBJ2-1	TGCGCCAGCAGCTTCGTAATCAGCGGGAAGTACAATGAGCAGTTCTTC	CASSFVISGKYNEQFF
NA	TRBV19	NA	TRBJ2-7	TGTGCCAGTAGTATCTCGGGGTACGAGCAGTACTTC	CASSISGYEQYF
NA	TRBV5-1	TRBD2	TRBJ2-1	TGCGCCAGCAGCTTTTCCGGGACTAGCAATGAGCAGTTCTTC	CASSFSGTSNEQFF
NA	TRBV25-1	TRBD1	TRBJ1-5	TGTGCCAGCAGTTCAGGGGGACAGTTTAGGGTGTGGCCCCAGCATTTT	CASSSGGQFRVWPQHF
few	TRBV5-5	TRBD1	TRBJ1-1	TGTGCCAGCAGAAGGACGGGACAGTTGGATGAAGCTTTCTTT	CASRRTGQLDEAFF
NA	TRBV19	TRBD1	TRBJ1-1	TGTGCCAGTAGTATCAGGACAGGGGGAACGAACACTGAAGCTTTCTTT	CASSIRTGGTNTEAFF
NA	TRBV9	NA	TRBJ1-1	TGTGCCAGCAGCCCCGCGGGGGCGAACACTGAAGCTTTCTTT	CASSPAGANTEAFF
NA	TRBV11-1	TRBD2	TRBJ2-2	TGTGCCAGCAGCCGACCACAGGGACTAGCGGGAGGCAGCACCGGGGAGCTGTTTTTT	CASSRPQGLAGGSTGELFF
NA	TRBV7-2	TRBD2	TRBJ2-7	TGTGCCAGCAGCCAACTAGCGGGAGGCCCCTACGAGCAGTACTTC	CASSQLAGGPYEQYF
once	TRBV7-8	NA	TRBJ2-4	TGTGCCAGCAGCTTTGAGCGGACCCAAGAAATTGGGAACAGTCAGTACTTC	CASSFERTQEIGNSQYF
NA	TRBV28	TRBD1	TRBJ1-5	TGTGCCGGGGGGACAGGAGACAATCAGCCCCAGCATTTT	CAGGTGDNQPQHF
NA	TRBV30	TRBD1	TRBJ1-5	TGTGCCTTATCCAGGGGGGGCAATCAGCCCCAGCATTTT	CALSRGGNQPQHF
NA	TRBV19	NA	TRBJ2-2	TGTGCCAGTAGTATATTCGGGGACACCGGGGAGCTGTTTTTT	CASSIFGDTGELFF
NA	TRBV28	TRBD1	TRBJ1-3	TGTGCCAGCAGTTTCGCAGGGGGAGAAAACACCATATATTTT	CASSFAGGENTIYF
few	TRBV7-2	NA	TRBJ1-5	TGTGCCAGCAGCTTCGCCCAGGGGATGAATCAGCCCCAGCATTTT	CASSFAQGMNQPQHF
NA	TRBV29-1	NA	TRBJ2-6	TGCAGCGTTGGTGAATCTGGGGCCAACGGCCTGACTTTC	CSVGESGANGLTF
once	TRBV5-1	TRBD2	TRBJ2-1	TGCGCCAGCAGCTTGGTGCTAGCGGGTGCTAACAATGAGCAGTTCTTC	CASSLVLAGANNEQFF
NA	TRBV19	NA	TRBJ2-2	TGTGCCAGTAGTGGGAGCGCCACCGGGGAGCTGTTTTTT	CASSGSATGELFF
NA	TRBV28	NA	TRBJ2-6	TGTGCCAGCAGTCTTCAGAATTCTGGGGCCAACGGCCTGACTTTC	CASSLQNSGANGLTF
NA	TRBV15	NA	TRBJ2-2	TGTGCCACCAGCAGAGATTGGCAGTCCACCGGGGAGCTGTTTTTT	CATSRDWQSTGELFF
once	TRBV5-1	TRBD1	TRBJ2-5	TGCGCCAGCAGCCCGGACAGGGCTCGGGAGAAAGAGACCCAGTACTTC	CASSPDRAREKETQYF
NA	TRBV27	NA	TRBJ2-1	TGTGCCAGCGGAGGGACGGAGTCATGGTGCTGGTTCTTC	CASGGTESWCWFF
NA	TRBV19	TRBD2	TRBJ2-7	TGTGCCAGTAGGCCTAGGGCGGGAGGGACCCCCTACGAGCAGTACTTC	CASRPRAGGTPYEQYF
NA	TRBV6-4	NA	TRBJ2-1	TGTGCCAGCAGTGTCTCAGGGGCGGCGGGAGAATATGAGCAGTTCTTC	CASSVSGAAGEYEQFF
NA	TRBV28	TRBD1	TRBJ2-4	TGTGCCAGCAGTTTAACAGGGGGTGGGAAAAACATTCAGTACTTC	CASSLTGGGKNIQYF
once	TRBV7-9	TRBD1	TRBJ2-4	TGTGCCAGCAGCTCCCCGGGACAGACCAAAAACATTCAGTACTTC	CASSSPGQTKNIQYF